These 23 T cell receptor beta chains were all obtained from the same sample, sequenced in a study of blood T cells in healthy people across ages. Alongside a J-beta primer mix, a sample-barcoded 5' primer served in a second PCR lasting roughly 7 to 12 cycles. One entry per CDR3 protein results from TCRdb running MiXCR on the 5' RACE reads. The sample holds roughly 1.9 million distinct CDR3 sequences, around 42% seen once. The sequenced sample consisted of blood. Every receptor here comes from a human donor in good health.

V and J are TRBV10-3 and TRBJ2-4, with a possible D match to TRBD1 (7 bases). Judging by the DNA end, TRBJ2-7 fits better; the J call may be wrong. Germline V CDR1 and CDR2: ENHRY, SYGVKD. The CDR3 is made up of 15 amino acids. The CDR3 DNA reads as TGTGCCATCAGTGAGGGAGGGGGCGCAACCTACGAGCAGTACTTC. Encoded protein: CAISEGGGATYEQYF.

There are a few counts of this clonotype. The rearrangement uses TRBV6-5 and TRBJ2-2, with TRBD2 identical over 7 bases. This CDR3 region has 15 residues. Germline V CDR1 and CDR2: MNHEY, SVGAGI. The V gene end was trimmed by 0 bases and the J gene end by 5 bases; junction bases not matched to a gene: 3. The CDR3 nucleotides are TGTGCCAGCAGTTACTCCTGGGAGGGAACCGGGGAGCTGTTTTTT. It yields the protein CASSYSWEGTGELFF.

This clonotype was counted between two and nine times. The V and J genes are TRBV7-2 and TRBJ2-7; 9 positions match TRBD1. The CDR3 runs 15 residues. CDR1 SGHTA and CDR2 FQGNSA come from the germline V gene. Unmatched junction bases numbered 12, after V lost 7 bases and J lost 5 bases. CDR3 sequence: CASTSFGTGINEQYF. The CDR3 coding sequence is TGTGCCAGCACTTCCTTCGGGACAGGGATCAACGAGCAGTACTTC.

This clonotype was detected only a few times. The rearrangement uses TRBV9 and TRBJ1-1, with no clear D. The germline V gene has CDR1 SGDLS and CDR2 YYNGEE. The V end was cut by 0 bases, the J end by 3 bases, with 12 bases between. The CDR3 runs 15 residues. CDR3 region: CASSVGIRGDTEAFF. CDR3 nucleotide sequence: TGTGCCAGCAGCGTAGGGATTCGGGGTGACACTGAAGCTTTCTTT.

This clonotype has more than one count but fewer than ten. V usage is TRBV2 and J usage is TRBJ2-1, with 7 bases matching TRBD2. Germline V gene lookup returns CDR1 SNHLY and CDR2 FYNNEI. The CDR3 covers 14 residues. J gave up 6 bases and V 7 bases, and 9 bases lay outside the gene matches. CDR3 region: CASTGVWGGNEQFF. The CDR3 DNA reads TGTGCCAGCACGGGGGTGTGGGGGGGCAATGAGCAGTTCTTC. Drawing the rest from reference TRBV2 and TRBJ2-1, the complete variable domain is EPEVTQTPSHQVTQMGQEVILRCVPISNHLYFYWYRQILGQKVEFLVSFYNNEISEKSEIFDDQFSVERPDGSNFTLKIRSTKLEDSAMYFCASTGVWGGNEQFFGPGTRLTVL.

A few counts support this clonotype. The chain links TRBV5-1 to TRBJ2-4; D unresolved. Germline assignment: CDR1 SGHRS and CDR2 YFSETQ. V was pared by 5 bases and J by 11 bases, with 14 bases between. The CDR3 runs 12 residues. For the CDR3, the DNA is TGCGCCAGCAGTGAGGTTCGTGCGGTTCAGTACTTC. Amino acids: CASSEVRAVQYF. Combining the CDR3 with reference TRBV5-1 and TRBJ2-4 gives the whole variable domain KAGVTQTPRYLIKTRGQQVTLSCSPISGHRSVSWYQQTPGQGLQFLFEYFSETQRNKGNFPGRFSGRQFSNSRSEMNVSTLELGDSALYLCASSEVRAVQYFGAGTRLSVL.

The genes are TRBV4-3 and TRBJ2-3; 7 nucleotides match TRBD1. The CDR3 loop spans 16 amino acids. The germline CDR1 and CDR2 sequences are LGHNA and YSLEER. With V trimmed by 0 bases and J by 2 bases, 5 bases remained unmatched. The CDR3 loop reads CASSQDPDRVTDTQYF. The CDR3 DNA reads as TGCGCCAGCAGCCAAGATCCAGACAGGGTCACAGATACGCAGTATTTT.

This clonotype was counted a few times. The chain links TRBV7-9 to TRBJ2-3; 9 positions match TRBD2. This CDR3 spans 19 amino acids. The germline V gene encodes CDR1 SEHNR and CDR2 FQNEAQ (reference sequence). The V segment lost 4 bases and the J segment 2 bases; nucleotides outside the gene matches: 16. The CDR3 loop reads CASSSPEGGGAGYTDTQYF. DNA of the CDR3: TGTGCCAGCAGCTCCCCCGAGGGCGGGGGGGCCGGTTACACAGATACGCAGTATTTT.

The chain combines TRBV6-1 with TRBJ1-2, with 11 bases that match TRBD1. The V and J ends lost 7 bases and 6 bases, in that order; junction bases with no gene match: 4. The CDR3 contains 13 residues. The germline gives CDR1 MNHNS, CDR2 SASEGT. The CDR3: CASTRDRGNGYTF. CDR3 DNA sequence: TGTGCCAGCACTCGGGACAGGGGGAATGGCTACACCTTC.

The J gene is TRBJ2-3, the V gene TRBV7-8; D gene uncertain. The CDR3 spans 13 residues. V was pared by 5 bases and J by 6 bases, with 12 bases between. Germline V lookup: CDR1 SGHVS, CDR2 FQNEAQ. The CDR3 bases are TGTGCCAGCAGCCCGCAGAGACGGGATACGCAGTATTTT. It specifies CASSPQRRDTQYF.

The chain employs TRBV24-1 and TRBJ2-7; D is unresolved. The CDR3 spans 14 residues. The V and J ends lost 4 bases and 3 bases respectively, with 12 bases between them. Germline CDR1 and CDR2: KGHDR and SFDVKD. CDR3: CATSENGRHYEQYF. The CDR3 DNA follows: TGTGCCACCAGTGAAAATGGCAGACACTACGAGCAGTACTTC.

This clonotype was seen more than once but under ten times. The CDR3 DNA follows: TGTGCCAGCAGCTTAGAGATTGGCTCCTACAATGAGCAGTTCTTC. It is translated as CASSLEIGSYNEQFF. V usage is TRBV3-1 and J usage is TRBJ2-1; D ambiguous. The CDR3 has 15 residues. Trimming took off 5 bases at V and 0 bases at J, with 11 bases between the two ends. CDR1 and CDR2 from the germline V gene are LGHDT and YNNKEL (reference sequence).

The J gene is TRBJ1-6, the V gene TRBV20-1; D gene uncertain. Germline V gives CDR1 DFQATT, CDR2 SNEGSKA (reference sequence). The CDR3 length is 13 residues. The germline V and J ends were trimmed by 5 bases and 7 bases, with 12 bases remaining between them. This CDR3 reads CSAVSAGNSPLHF. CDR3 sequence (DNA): TGCAGTGCTGTGAGCGCAGGAAATTCACCCCTCCACTTT.

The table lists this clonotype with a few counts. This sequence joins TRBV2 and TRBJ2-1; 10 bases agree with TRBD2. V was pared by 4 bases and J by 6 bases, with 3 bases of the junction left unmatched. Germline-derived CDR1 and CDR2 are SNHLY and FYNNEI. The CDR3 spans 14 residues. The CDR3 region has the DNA TGTGCCAGCAGTGCTAGCGGGGGAATCAATGAGCAGTTCTTC. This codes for CASSASGGINEQFF.

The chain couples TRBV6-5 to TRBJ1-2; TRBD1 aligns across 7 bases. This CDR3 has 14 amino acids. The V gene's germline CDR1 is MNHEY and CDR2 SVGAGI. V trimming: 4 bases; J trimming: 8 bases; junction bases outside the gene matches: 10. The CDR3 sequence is CASSSYWDSFGYTF. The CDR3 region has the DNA TGTGCCAGCAGTTCCTATTGGGACAGCTTCGGCTACACCTTC.

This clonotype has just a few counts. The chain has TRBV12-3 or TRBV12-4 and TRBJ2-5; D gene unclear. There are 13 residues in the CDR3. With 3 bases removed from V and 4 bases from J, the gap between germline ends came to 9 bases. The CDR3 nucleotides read TGTGCCAGCAGTTTTTTGTCGCTAGAGACCCAGTACTTC. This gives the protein CASSFLSLETQYF.

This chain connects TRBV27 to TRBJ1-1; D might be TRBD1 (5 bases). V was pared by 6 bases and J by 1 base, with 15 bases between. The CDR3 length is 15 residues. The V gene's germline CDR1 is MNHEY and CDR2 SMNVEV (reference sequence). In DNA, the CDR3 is TGTGCCAGCAGCCCTGATTTGGGGGGGAACACTGAAGCTTTCTTT. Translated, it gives CASSPDLGGNTEAFF.

Here the CDR3 DNA reads TGTGCCAGCAGCGAACTAGCGGTAATGAACAATGAGCAGTTCTTC. This gives the protein CASSELAVMNNEQFF. V usage is TRBV12-3 or TRBV12-4 and J usage is TRBJ2-1, with 8 bases that match TRBD2. V lost 6 bases and J lost 5; bases outside the gene matches: 9. The length of the CDR3 is 15 residues.

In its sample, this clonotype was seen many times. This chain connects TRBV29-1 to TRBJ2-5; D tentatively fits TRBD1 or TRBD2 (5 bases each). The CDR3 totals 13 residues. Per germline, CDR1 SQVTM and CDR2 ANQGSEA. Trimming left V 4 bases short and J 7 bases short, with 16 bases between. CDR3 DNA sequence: TGCAGCGTTGTGCCGGGGACCGTGGGGACCCAGTACTTC. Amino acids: CSVVPGTVGTQYF.

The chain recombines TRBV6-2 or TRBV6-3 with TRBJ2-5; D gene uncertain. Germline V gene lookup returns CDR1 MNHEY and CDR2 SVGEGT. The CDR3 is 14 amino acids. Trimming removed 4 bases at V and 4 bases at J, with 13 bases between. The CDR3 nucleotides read TGTGCCAGCAGTTCTCGTCTCCCGGGAGAGACCCAGTACTTC. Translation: CASSSRLPGETQYF.

This CDR3 reads CATSDADTYGYTF. The CDR3, as DNA: TGTGCCACCAGTGATGCTGACACCTATGGCTACACCTTC. This chain joins TRBV24-1 and TRBJ1-2; no clear D. CDR1 is KGHDR and CDR2 is SFDVKD in the germline V gene. V was shortened by 3 bases and J by 4 bases, with 8 bases between the two germline ends. The CDR3 sequence is 13 residues long.

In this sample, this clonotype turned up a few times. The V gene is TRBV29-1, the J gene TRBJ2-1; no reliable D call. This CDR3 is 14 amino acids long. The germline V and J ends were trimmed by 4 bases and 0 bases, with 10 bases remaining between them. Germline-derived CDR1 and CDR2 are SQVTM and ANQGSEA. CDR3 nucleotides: TGCAGCGTTGGTGAAGTCCTCTCCTACAATGAGCAGTTCTTC. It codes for CSVGEVLSYNEQFF.

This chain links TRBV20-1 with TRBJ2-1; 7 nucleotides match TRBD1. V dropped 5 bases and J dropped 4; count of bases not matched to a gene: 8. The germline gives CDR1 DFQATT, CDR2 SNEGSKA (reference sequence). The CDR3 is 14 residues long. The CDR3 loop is CSALTGSFYNEQFF. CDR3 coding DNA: TGCAGTGCTTTGACAGGGTCCTTTTACAATGAGCAGTTCTTC.